These 26 T cell receptor beta chains originate from one sample sequenced in a study of blood T cell repertoires in COVID-19 (dated by TCRdb to about 2020). Library preparation used the immunoSEQ multiplex PCR assay. The source is immuneACCESS, and TCRdb retained only in-frame sequences with V and J called. Part of the clones is not carried over; for the studies checked, unresolved V genes explain less than half of this, and the remainder is unexplained. The sample contains about 55,000 clones, 86% of them found a single time. 2.5% to 3% of the sample goes to the ten largest clones. Sequenced material: peripheral blood. These receptors all come from an older man with acute or convalescent COVID-19.

This chain joins TRBV4-3 and TRBJ1-6; 9 nucleotides agree with TRBD1. CDR3 length equals 15 residues. The junction had 0 bases not matched to a gene; V was cut back by 3 bases and J by 3 bases. CDR1 is LGHNA, CDR2 YSLEER, per germline. The CDR3 region has the DNA TGCGCCAGCAGCCAGGGACAGGGCTATAATTCACCCCTCCACTTT. It is translated as CASSQGQGYNSPLHF.

This clone was seen just once. The chain has TRBV5-4 and TRBJ2-5, with TRBD1 matching over 10 bases. This CDR3 has 16 residues. V dropped 7 bases and J dropped 5; count of bases not matched to a gene: 14. Per the germline V gene, CDR1 is SGHNT and CDR2 is YYREEE (reference sequence). Written as DNA, the CDR3 is TGTGCCAGCTCGCCCCCGAGACAGGGGGCGCGGGAGACCCAGTACTTC. This translates into CASSPPRQGARETQYF.

The chain links TRBV11-2 to TRBJ2-7; possibly TRBD1 for D (6 bases). CDR1 and CDR2 (germline): SGHAT, FQNNGV. This CDR3 is 15 amino acids long. The germline V and J ends were trimmed by 3 bases and 0 bases, with 12 bases remaining between them. The CDR3 DNA reads as TGTGCCAGCAGCTTTCGGGACACCAACTCCTACGAGCAGTACTTC. This gives the protein CASSFRDTNSYEQYF.

The rearrangement links TRBV12-5 to TRBJ2-2, with D perhaps matching TRBD1 (5 bases). Germline V gene data show CDR1 as LGHNT and CDR2 as FRNRAP. Trimming left V 6 bases short and J 0 bases short, with 14 bases between. CDR3 size: 16 residues. The CDR3 here is CASGQGVLANTGELFF. The DNA of the CDR3 is TGTGCTAGTGGCCAAGGGGTCCTAGCGAACACCGGGGAGCTGTTTTTT.

The chain carries TRBV11-2 and TRBJ2-7; D gene ambiguous. Germline V gene sequence: CDR1 SGHAT, CDR2 FQNNGV. The CDR3 loop spans 14 amino acids. V was cut by 4 bases and J by 4 bases, with 14 bases left in between. CDR3 residues: CASSYTTPAYEQYF. The CDR3 DNA reads as TGTGCCAGCAGCTATACTACACCCGCTTACGAGCAGTACTTC.

The gene calls are TRBV11-3 and TRBJ2-6; 11 bases agree with TRBD2. From germline, CDR1 is SGHNT and CDR2 YENEEA. Trimming removed 5 bases from V and 0 bases from J; junction bases left unmatched: 3. The CDR3 is 17 amino acids. The DNA for the CDR3 is TGTGCCAGCAGCCCAGGACTAGCGGGCTCTGGGGCCAACGTCCTGACTTTC. It yields the protein CASSPGLAGSGANVLTF.

V usage is TRBV18 and J usage is TRBJ1-2; a possible D gene is TRBD1 (6 bases). There are 16 residues in the CDR3. V was clipped by 0 bases and J by 2 bases, with 13 bases between them. CDR1 and CDR2 (germline): KGHSH, LQKENI. The CDR3 sequence is CASSPPSTGRNYGYTF. In DNA, the CDR3 is TGTGCCAGCTCACCACCGTCGACAGGACGGAACTATGGCTACACCTTC.

The V call is TRBV19, the J call TRBJ1-1; tentatively, D is TRBD1 (5 bases). V shed 6 bases and J shed 1 base, with 12 bases lying between them. Per the germline V gene, CDR1 is LNHDA and CDR2 is SQIVND (reference sequence). The CDR3 consists of 14 residues. This CDR3 is CASRLTGENTEAFF. The CDR3 nucleotides are TGTGCCAGTAGATTAACAGGAGAGAACACTGAAGCTTTCTTT. Filled out from reference TRBV19 and TRBJ1-1, the complete variable domain reads DGGITQSPKYLFRKEGQNVTLSCEQNLNHDAMYWYRQDPGQGLRLIYYSQIVNDFQKGDIAEGYSVSREKKESFPLTVTSAQKNPTAFYLCASRLTGENTEAFFGQGTRLTVV.

The chain couples TRBV6-6 to TRBJ2-2; a possible D gene is TRBD2 (6 bases). The CDR3 has 15 residues. The ends were cut back, 7 bases at V and 2 bases at J, with 14 bases in the middle. The V gene's germline CDR1 is MNHNY and CDR2 SVGAGI (reference sequence). The CDR3: CASTLGLPNTGELFF. The DNA of the CDR3 is TGTGCCAGCACCCTGGGACTCCCTAACACCGGGGAGCTGTTTTTT.

This chain links TRBV19 with TRBJ2-1; 15 bases agree with TRBD2. Germline CDR1 is LNHDA and CDR2 is SQIVND (reference sequence). The ends lost 5 bases at V and 5 bases at J; junction bases unmatched: 7. The CDR3 is 17 amino acids. This CDR3 reads CASSGVGLAGGHNEQFF. In nucleotides, the CDR3 is TGTGCCAGTAGTGGCGTCGGACTAGCGGGGGGGCACAATGAGCAGTTCTTC.

The CDR3 DNA reads TGTGCCATCAGTAGACAGGAGATCTACGAGCAGTACTTC. Translated: CAISRQEIYEQYF. This chain uses TRBV10-3 with TRBJ2-7; the D gene is possibly TRBD1 (6 bases). CDR3 length equals 13 residues. Per germline, CDR1 ENHRY and CDR2 SYGVKD. The V end lost 5 bases, the J end lost 3 bases, and 11 bases lay between the germline ends.

The chain carries TRBV6-6 and TRBJ1-3, with a tentative D call TRBD1 (5 bases). V was clipped by 5 bases and J by 4 bases, with 15 bases between them. Germline values: CDR1 MNHNY, CDR2 SVGAGI (reference sequence). The CDR3 covers 15 residues. The CDR3 nucleotides read TGTGCCAGCAGTCTGGGGGGGGTCCCGGGAAACACCATATATTTT. Amino acid sequence: CASSLGGVPGNTIYF.

CDR3 residues: CASSQRRVYGYTF. The DNA of the CDR3 is TGTGCCAGCAGCCAAAGAAGAGTATATGGCTACACCTTC. The chain has TRBV3-1 (or the pseudogene TRBV3-2) and TRBJ1-2; no firm D call. Germline CDR1 LGHDT, CDR2 YNNKEL (reference sequence). There are 13 residues in the CDR3. Trimming left V 2 bases short and J 5 bases short, with 9 bases between.

The chain employs TRBV6-5 and TRBJ1-6; the match to TRBD1 covers 8 bases. Germline loops: CDR1 MNHEY, CDR2 SVGAGI. The ends lost 6 bases at V and 5 bases at J; junction bases unmatched: 3. The CDR3 consists of 14 residues. The DNA of the CDR3 is TGTGCCAGCAGCGACAGGGGAGATAATTCACCCCTCCACTTT. Translated, it gives CASSDRGDNSPLHF.

The V gene is TRBV19, the J gene TRBJ2-7, with 8 bases that match TRBD1. Trimming took 5 bases from V and 2 from J; bases not matched to a gene: 8. The germline V gene has CDR1 LNHDA and CDR2 SQIVND (reference sequence). The CDR3 contains 15 residues. This CDR3 is CASSGAGGAAYEQYF. CDR3 sequence (DNA): TGTGCCAGTAGTGGAGCAGGGGGCGCCGCCTACGAGCAGTACTTC.

The chain joins TRBV11-2 to TRBJ1-2; D is perhaps TRBD1 (5 bases). Trimming pared 1 base from V and 0 bases from J, leaving 15 bases between. The CDR3 runs to 17 residues. Germline lookup yields CDR1 SGHAT and CDR2 FQNNGV. CDR3 amino acids: CASSLVGGAGANYGYTF. For the CDR3, the DNA is TGTGCCAGCAGCTTAGTAGGTGGGGCCGGAGCTAACTATGGCTACACCTTC.

Concerning this clone: The junction departs from the called germline gene at one end, perhaps through a read error. The chain uses TRBV29-1 and TRBJ2-3; 9 bases match TRBD2. The germline CDR1 and CDR2 sequences are SQVTM and ANQGSEA. The CDR3 is 13 amino acids. The CDR3 region has the DNA TGCAGCGTTGCCGCTGAGGGTAGCGGGGGCCCTTTTTTT. The encoded protein is CSVAAEGSGGPFF.

This chain uses TRBV6-1 with TRBJ1-5, with D perhaps matching TRBD1 (5 bases). V gave up 0 bases and J gave up 1 base, with 13 bases separating them. This CDR3 contains 17 residues. The germline V gene has CDR1 MNHNS and CDR2 SASEGT. As DNA, the CDR3 is TGTGCCAGCAGTGAAGCGAATGCGGGACTAAGCAATCAGCCCCAGCATTTT. Protein product: CASSEANAGLSNQPQHF.

This chain uses TRBV18 with TRBJ2-7; D is perhaps TRBD1 (7 bases). This CDR3 region has 17 residues. The ends were cut back, 3 bases at V and 6 bases at J, with 24 bases in the middle. Germline V gene data show CDR1 as KGHSH and CDR2 as LQKENI. For the CDR3, the DNA is TGTGCCAGCTCACCTGCGGGACAGAAACTGGTCTCTGGCGAGCAGTACTTC. This sequence encodes CASSPAGQKLVSGEQYF.

This clone appeared once. V is TRBV9 and J is TRBJ1-1; no reliable D call. This CDR3 has 13 residues. Germline loops: CDR1 SGDLS, CDR2 YYNGEE. V gave up 0 bases and J gave up 8 bases, with 11 bases separating them. The chain's CDR3 is CASSVVEGREAFF. DNA for the CDR3: TGTGCCAGCAGCGTAGTTGAAGGGAGAGAAGCTTTCTTT.

The chain employs TRBV5-4 and TRBJ1-4, with D perhaps matching TRBD1 (5 bases). V lost 2 bases and J 0 bases, leaving 8 bases between the germline ends. The CDR3 is 15 residues long. CDR1 and CDR2 (germline): SGHNT, YYREEE (reference sequence). CDR3 region: CASSFAGSTNEKLFF. The CDR3 DNA sequence: TGTGCCAGCAGCTTTGCAGGGTCAACTAATGAAAAACTGTTTTTT.

The chain is built from TRBV6-5 and TRBJ1-2; TRBD1 agrees at 8 bases. The CDR3 has 15 amino acids. V was pared by 7 bases and J by 8 bases, with 15 bases of the junction left unmatched. CDR1 and CDR2 from the germline V gene are MNHEY and SVGAGI. The CDR3: CASTQLDRVVQGYTF. The CDR3 bases are TGTGCCAGCACCCAGCTGGACAGGGTAGTTCAGGGCTACACCTTC.

The chain combines TRBV30 with TRBJ1-2; D is unresolved. The germline V gene encodes CDR1 GTSNPN and CDR2 SVGIG (reference sequence). V was shortened by 0 bases and J by 0 bases, with 8 bases between the two germline ends. This CDR3 is built from 14 residues. Here the CDR3 DNA reads TGTGCCTGGAGTGTACTAAAGACTAACTATGGCTACACCTTC. Protein: CAWSVLKTNYGYTF.

This chain connects TRBV5-1 to TRBJ1-1, with 8 nucleotides matching TRBD1. V shed 0 bases, J shed 1 base, and the junction held 5 bases outside the gene matches. The CDR3 has 16 residues. Per germline, CDR1 SGHRS and CDR2 YFSETQ. The CDR3 region has the DNA TGCGCCAGCAGCTTGGGTGACAGGGGCCCGAACACTGAAGCTTTCTTT. Amino acid sequence: CASSLGDRGPNTEAFF.

This clone was detected a few times. The chain uses TRBV19 and TRBJ2-5; tentatively, D is TRBD2 (5 bases). Per the germline V gene, CDR1 is LNHDA and CDR2 is SQIVND (reference sequence). V lost 5 bases and J 5 bases, leaving 15 bases between the germline ends. This CDR3 has 14 residues. The CDR3 DNA reads as TGTGCCAGTAGTGCCTTAGGAGGCCGGGAGACCCAGTACTTC. Residues: CASSALGGRETQYF. Complete variable domain (other parts from reference TRBV19 and TRBJ2-5): DGGITQSPKYLFRKEGQNVTLSCEQNLNHDAMYWYRQDPGQGLRLIYYSQIVNDFQKGDIAEGYSVSREKKESFPLTVTSAQKNPTAFYLCASSALGGRETQYFGPGTRLLVL.

CDR3 nucleotides: TGTGCCAGTAGTGGCAGGGGGCGGCGTGGCTACACCTTC. Translating it yields CASSGRGRRGYTF. The J gene is TRBJ1-2, the V gene TRBV19; 8 nucleotides line up with TRBD1. The ends lost 5 bases at V and 7 bases at J; junction bases unmatched: 6. From germline, CDR1 is LNHDA and CDR2 SQIVND (reference sequence). The CDR3 is made up of 13 amino acids.